This is a list of T cell receptor beta chains from one sample in a study of T cells in Graves' hyperthyroidism and ophthalmopathy. Via MiXCR, TCRdb re-called the multiplex PCR reads, giving one row per CDR3 protein. This table has 270,000 or so distinct CDR3 sequences, approximately 14% appearing once. Source material: blood. These receptor sequences come from a woman in her forties or fifties with Graves' hyperthyroidism that later progressed to Graves' ophthalmopathy. Both conserved end residues are trimmed from each CDR3. Where a row states a size, it is once, few, many or the class of an expanded clone; other rows omit it.

CDR3aa: AWGLPRETQY; len: 10; j_gene: TRBJ2-5; abundance: many; v_gene: TRBV30
CDR3aa: ASSPPGTLRTEAF; len: 13; j_gene: TRBJ1-1; abundance: many; v_gene: TRBV18
CDR3aa: SAGQIYGYT; len: 9; j_gene: TRBJ1-2; abundance: many; v_gene: TRBV20-1
CDR3aa: AWSVPGGAGETQY; len: 13; j_gene: TRBJ2-5; abundance: many; v_gene: TRBV30
CDR3aa: ASSLVLEGRTEAF; len: 13; j_gene: TRBJ1-1; abundance: -; v_gene: TRBV7-9
CDR3aa: ASSVYRGGTVEAF; len: 13; j_gene: TRBJ1-1; abundance: -; v_gene: TRBV9
CDR3aa: ASSQDSLTYNEQF; len: 13; j_gene: TRBJ2-1; abundance: -; v_gene: TRBV4-1
CDR3aa: ASRLPGLAGAYEQY; len: 14; j_gene: TRBJ2-7; abundance: many; v_gene: TRBV11-2
CDR3aa: ASSLGAASGAEKLF; len: 14; j_gene: TRBJ1-4; abundance: -; v_gene: TRBV5-8
CDR3aa: ASSPAGVGYEQY; len: 12; j_gene: TRBJ2-7; abundance: few; v_gene: TRBV27
CDR3aa: SARERRDEQY; len: 10; j_gene: TRBJ2-7; abundance: few; v_gene: TRBV20-1
CDR3aa: ASNGGASYEQY; len: 11; j_gene: TRBJ2-7; abundance: many; v_gene: TRBV2
CDR3aa: ASSLEEQGVTQY; len: 12; j_gene: TRBJ2-7; abundance: many; v_gene: TRBV7-8
CDR3aa: ASSLQGSRVTDTQY; len: 14; j_gene: TRBJ2-3; abundance: many; v_gene: TRBV7-3
CDR3aa: ASSERVGTTPRY; len: 12; j_gene: TRBJ2-5; abundance: many; v_gene: TRBV2
CDR3aa: SAREGGGGQPQH; len: 12; j_gene: TRBJ1-5; abundance: few; v_gene: TRBV20-1
CDR3aa: ASSFMGYVEAF; len: 11; j_gene: TRBJ1-1; abundance: many; v_gene: TRBV28
CDR3aa: ASSRRQGDYNEQF; len: 13; j_gene: TRBJ2-1; abundance: many; v_gene: TRBV18
CDR3aa: ASSLAGPGMYEQY; len: 13; j_gene: TRBJ2-7; abundance: many; v_gene: TRBV11-1
CDR3aa: ASSEALPGLGGNEQY; len: 15; j_gene: TRBJ2-7; abundance: -; v_gene: TRBV6-1
CDR3aa: ASNGGYSNQPQH; len: 12; j_gene: TRBJ1-5; abundance: many; v_gene: TRBV28
CDR3aa: ASNPGAFPGGNTIY; len: 14; j_gene: TRBJ1-3; abundance: -; v_gene: TRBV5-5
CDR3aa: ASTRQDYYEQY; len: 11; j_gene: TRBJ2-7; abundance: many; v_gene: TRBV2
CDR3aa: ASSLFAGVGQPQH; len: 13; j_gene: TRBJ1-5; abundance: many; v_gene: TRBV7-8
CDR3aa: AIKPGPNTEAF; len: 11; j_gene: TRBJ1-1; abundance: few; v_gene: TRBV10-3
CDR3aa: ASSLLGQPNTEAF; len: 13; j_gene: TRBJ1-1; abundance: many; v_gene: TRBV5-1
CDR3aa: ASSLASSALNEQF; len: 13; j_gene: TRBJ2-1; abundance: many; v_gene: TRBV5-1
CDR3aa: ASSHPGLRVF; len: 10; j_gene: TRBJ2-1; abundance: -; v_gene: TRBV7-2
CDR3aa: ASSLKGLSTDTQY; len: 13; j_gene: TRBJ2-3; abundance: many; v_gene: TRBV5-1
CDR3aa: ASSQDSVGGTQY; len: 12; j_gene: TRBJ2-3; abundance: few; v_gene: TRBV4-1
CDR3aa: ATSDYQGNYGYT; len: 12; j_gene: TRBJ1-2; abundance: many; v_gene: TRBV24-1
CDR3aa: ASSVGYSQAYEQY; len: 13; j_gene: TRBJ2-7; abundance: many; v_gene: TRBV9
CDR3aa: ASSGQGRNSPLH; len: 12; j_gene: TRBJ1-6; abundance: -; v_gene: TRBV10-2